The 29 T cell receptor beta chains listed next were all sequenced from one sample in a study of blood T cell repertoires in COVID-19. Data came from immunoSEQ multiplex PCR; TCRdb stores just in-frame clones and leaves some out. The profile shows about 85,000 clones, 70% to 85% of them singletons. Sequencing was performed on peripheral blood. The source is a human donor in a cohort sampled during active COVID-19.

The chain employs TRBV5-4 and TRBJ1-6; 9 positions agree with TRBD1. The CDR3 totals 13 residues. In germline, CDR1 is SGHNT, CDR2 YYREEE (reference sequence). The CDR3 loop is CRPDRGVNSPLHF. The CDR3 DNA is TGTCGGCCAGACAGGGGGGTCAATTCACCCCTCCACTTT.

This chain links TRBV5-1 with TRBJ2-3; 14 nucleotides match TRBD2. The CDR3 loop spans 15 amino acids. The germline gives CDR1 SGHRS, CDR2 YFSETQ. Germline trimming cut 4 bases from V and 5 bases from J; bases unmatched to any gene: 3. CDR3 bases: TGCGCCAGCAGCGCGACTAGCGGGGGGGGAGATACGCAGTATTTT. It encodes CASSATSGGGDTQYF. Combining the CDR3 with reference TRBV5-1 and TRBJ2-3 gives the whole variable domain KAGVTQTPRYLIKTRGQQVTLSCSPISGHRSVSWYQQTPGQGLQFLFEYFSETQRNKGNFPGRFSGRQFSNSRSEMNVSTLELGDSALYLCASSATSGGGDTQYFGPGTRLTVL.

The chain uses TRBV6-2 or TRBV6-3 and TRBJ2-7; 11 bases are shared with TRBD1. Trimming removed 5 bases from V and 7 bases from J; junction bases left unmatched: 7. The CDR3 covers 14 residues. Per the germline V gene, CDR1 is MNHEY and CDR2 is SVGEGT. CDR3 residues: CASSKGQGAREQYF. The CDR3 bases are TGTGCCAGCAGTAAAGGACAGGGGGCGAGGGAGCAGTACTTC.

The CDR3 DNA reads as TGCGCCAGCAGCTTGATTGCCGGGACAAGGAACACCGGGGAGCTGTTTTTT. Residues: CASSLIAGTRNTGELFF. The chain combines TRBV5-1 with TRBJ2-2, with a weak D call TRBD1 (6 bases). V was clipped by 1 base and J by 1 base, with 14 bases between them. CDR1 is SGHRS and CDR2 is YFSETQ in the germline V gene. This CDR3 has 17 residues. Full variable domain (rest looked up from reference TRBV5-1 and TRBJ2-2): KAGVTQTPRYLIKTRGQQVTLSCSPISGHRSVSWYQQTPGQGLQFLFEYFSETQRNKGNFPGRFSGRQFSNSRSEMNVSTLELGDSALYLCASSLIAGTRNTGELFFGEGSRLTVL.

V and J are TRBV19 and TRBJ1-1; unclear D gene. Trimming left V 4 bases short and J 0 bases short, with 6 bases between. This CDR3 has 13 residues. Germline-derived CDR1 and CDR2 are LNHDA and SQIVND (reference sequence). The CDR3 region is CASSTTVNTEAFF. In nucleotides, the CDR3 is TGTGCCAGTAGTACTACAGTGAACACTGAAGCTTTCTTT.

The chain is built from TRBV24-1 and TRBJ2-5, with D possibly matching TRBD2 (5 bases). The germline V and J ends were trimmed by 4 bases and 4 bases, with 24 bases remaining between them. The CDR3 runs 18 residues. From germline, CDR1 is KGHDR and CDR2 SFDVKD. The CDR3 nucleotides are TGTGCCACCAGTGACCCCTCCCGCGCGTCGGGGAGCCCAGAGACCCAGTACTTC. Residues: CATSDPSRASGSPETQYF.

The V call is TRBV7-3, the J call TRBJ2-5, with TRBD2 identical over 8 bases. Per germline, CDR1 SGHTA and CDR2 FQGTGA. Germline trimming cut 6 bases from V and 2 bases from J; bases unmatched to any gene: 8. This CDR3 spans 15 amino acids. The CDR3 sequence is CASSRGGLQQETQYF. CDR3 in DNA: TGTGCCAGCAGTCGGGGGGGCCTACAACAAGAGACCCAGTACTTC. The variable domain in full, with the rest retrieved from reference TRBV7-3 and TRBJ2-5, is GAGVSQTPSNKVTEKGKYVELRCDPISGHTALYWYRQSLGQGPEFLIYFQGTGAADDSGLPNDRFFAVRPEGSVSTLKIQRTERGDSAVYLCASSRGGLQQETQYFGPGTRLLVL.

The V gene is TRBV4-2, the J gene TRBJ2-7; D is possibly TRBD2 (6 bases). The CDR3 sequence is 12 residues long. V dropped 2 bases and J dropped 8 bases, with 10 bases sitting between them. Germline CDR1 reads LGHNA; CDR2 reads YNFKEQ. The CDR3 DNA reads as TGTGCCAGCAGCCAAAATGCGGGGAAGCAGTACTTC. Residues: CASSQNAGKQYF.

The V and J genes are TRBV7-2 and TRBJ1-4; a possible D gene is TRBD1 (6 bases). CDR1 SGHTA and CDR2 FQGNSA come from the germline V gene. V was pared by 2 bases and J by 8 bases, with 6 bases between. The CDR3 loop spans 12 amino acids. The DNA of the CDR3 is TGTGCCAGCAGCTTACAGGGGGAAAAACTGTTTTTT. Encoded protein: CASSLQGEKLFF.

The chain links TRBV25-1 to TRBJ2-5; D is uncertain. CDR1 MGHDK and CDR2 SYGVNS come from the germline V gene. CDR3 size: 13 residues. Trimming pared 6 bases from V and 5 bases from J, leaving 13 bases between. CDR3 residues: CASSVRSRETQYF. The CDR3 bases are TGTGCCAGCAGCGTAAGATCCAGGGAGACCCAGTACTTC.

This chain uses TRBV7-8 with TRBJ1-2; 10 bases map to TRBD1. The CDR3 extends over 15 amino acids. Trimming removed 3 bases from V and 7 bases from J; junction bases left unmatched: 8. Germline-derived CDR1 and CDR2 are SGHVS and FQNEAQ. CDR3 residues: CASSFTGTGDGGYTF. The CDR3 DNA reads TGTGCCAGCAGCTTCACCGGGACAGGGGATGGTGGCTACACCTTC.

This sequence joins TRBV19 and TRBJ1-2; 7 bases agree with TRBD1. CDR3 length: 15 residues. Trimming at V came to 6 bases and at J to 7 bases, leaving 14 bases not matched to a gene. The germline gives CDR1 LNHDA, CDR2 SQIVND (reference sequence). CDR3 in amino acids: CASSYGVDRVAGYTF. The CDR3 coding sequence is TGTGCCAGTAGCTACGGGGTCGACAGGGTGGCTGGCTACACCTTC.

The chain joins TRBV10-3 to TRBJ1-1, with 9 bases fitting TRBD1. J was trimmed by 5 bases and V by 6 bases; bases with no gene match: 4. CDR1 and CDR2 (germline): ENHRY, SYGVKD. This CDR3 contains 13 residues. CDR3 residues: CAIRRQGDTEAFF. CDR3 sequence (DNA): TGTGCCATCAGGAGACAGGGGGATACTGAAGCTTTCTTT.

The chain recombines TRBV2 with TRBJ1-2; 8 positions match TRBD1. Unmatched junction bases numbered 12, after V lost 11 bases and J lost 4 bases. The CDR3 loop spans 14 amino acids. Germline V gene data show CDR1 as SNHLY and CDR2 as FYNNEI. CDR3 bases: TGTGCCGGCGCTGGACAGGGCGGGGTCTATGGCTACACCTTC. Translating it yields CAGAGQGGVYGYTF.

The chain joins TRBV3-1 (or the pseudogene TRBV3-2) to TRBJ2-1, with 7 bases identical to TRBD2. V was clipped by 4 bases and J by 7 bases; unmatched bases: 10. Germline CDR1 is LGHDT and CDR2 is YNNKEL (reference sequence). This CDR3 region has 15 residues. CDR3 in amino acids: CASSPDQRGKNEQFF. The CDR3 DNA follows: TGTGCCAGCAGCCCGGACCAGCGGGGTAAGAATGAGCAGTTCTTC.

The V gene is TRBV7-3, the J gene TRBJ1-2; D is possibly TRBD1 (5 bases). The CDR3 runs 15 residues. The V end was cut by 2 bases, the J end by 6 bases, with 16 bases between. The V gene's germline CDR1 is SGHTA and CDR2 FQGTGA. The CDR3 DNA is TGTGCCAGCAGCTTAGGCGGAGGGGAACTCGATGGCTACACCTTC. Amino acids: CASSLGGGELDGYTF.

The genes are TRBV28 and TRBJ2-3, with a tentative D call TRBD2 (5 bases). CDR1 and CDR2 from the germline V gene are MDHEN and SYDVKM. Deletions cut 5 bases from V and 3 bases from J, with 18 bases between. CDR3 size: 16 residues. The CDR3 protein is CASSPPTLLDTDTQYF. The CDR3 nucleotides read TGTGCCAGCAGTCCCCCGACTCTACTAGATACAGATACGCAGTATTTT.

The chain combines TRBV6-6 with TRBJ2-1; unclear D gene. The CDR3 loop spans 12 amino acids. Germline CDR1 is MNHNY and CDR2 is SVGAGI (reference sequence). V was pared by 4 bases and J by 10 bases, with 11 bases between. In DNA, the CDR3 is TGTGCCAGCAGTTCCCACCGGGTGGAGCAGTTCTTC. This encodes CASSSHRVEQFF.

The DNA for the CDR3 is TGTGCCGGGGGGACAGGGGGTGACTATGGCTACACCTTC. The encoded protein is CAGGTGGDYGYTF. The chain joins TRBV10-3 to TRBJ1-2; 11 positions match TRBD1. The CDR3 runs to 13 residues. The V and J ends lost 11 bases and 3 bases, in that order; junction bases with no gene match: 5. The germline V gene encodes CDR1 ENHRY and CDR2 SYGVKD.

The rearrangement links TRBV10-1 to TRBJ2-1; TRBD2 matches 9 bases. From germline, CDR1 is WNHNN and CDR2 SYGVQD (reference sequence). CDR3 length equals 14 residues. Germline trimming cut 2 bases from V and 6 bases from J; bases unmatched to any gene: 2. DNA of the CDR3: TGCGCCAGCAGTGAGAGGCGGGGGGGCAATGAGCAGTTCTTC. This translates into CASSERRGGNEQFF.

This chain uses TRBV19 with TRBJ1-2, with 7 bases lining up with TRBD1. The CDR3 has 14 amino acids. V was clipped by 4 bases and J by 2 bases; unmatched bases: 4. Germline loops: CDR1 LNHDA, CDR2 SQIVND (reference sequence). The CDR3 loop is CASSRQGINYGYTF. The CDR3 DNA reads TGTGCCAGTAGTAGACAGGGAATCAACTATGGCTACACCTTC.

The chain has TRBV5-8 and TRBJ1-4; perhaps TRBD1 as D (6 bases). V gave up 2 bases and J gave up 8 bases, with 19 bases separating them. CDR1 is SGHTS, CDR2 YDEGEE, per germline. The CDR3 runs 16 residues. CDR3 region: CASSLNGGLAREKLFF. The CDR3 bases are TGTGCCAGCAGCTTAAACGGGGGGCTGGCGCGGGAAAAACTGTTTTTT.

The V gene is TRBV7-9, the J gene TRBJ1-4; 7 nucleotides line up with TRBD1. The CDR3 is made up of 14 amino acids. Trimming at V came to 7 bases and at J to 4 bases, leaving 6 bases not matched to a gene. Looked up from germline, CDR1 is SEHNR and CDR2 is FQNEAQ (reference sequence). As DNA, the CDR3 is TGTGCCAGCAAATTACAGGGGCTTAATGAAAAACTGTTTTTT. This codes for CASKLQGLNEKLFF. The complete variable domain, with remaining parts taken from reference TRBV7-9 and TRBJ1-4, reads DTGVSQNPRHKITKRGQNVTFRCDPISEHNRLYWYRQTLGQGPEFLTYFQNEAQLEKSRLLSDRFSAERPKGSFSTLEIQRTEQGDSAMYLCASKLQGLNEKLFFGSGTQLSVL.

This chain joins TRBV27 and TRBJ2-5, with 11 bases that match TRBD1. Looked up from germline, CDR1 is MNHEY and CDR2 is SMNVEV (reference sequence). This CDR3 region has 17 residues. The V gene end was trimmed by 3 bases and the J gene end by 0 bases; junction bases not matched to a gene: 6. Here the CDR3 reads CASSFIRDRGYQETQYF. CDR3 nucleotide sequence: TGTGCCAGCAGTTTCATCCGGGACAGGGGGTACCAAGAGACCCAGTACTTC.

The chain is built from TRBV11-2 and TRBJ2-1; 10 bases align to TRBD2. The V gene's germline CDR1 is SGHAT and CDR2 FQNNGV. The CDR3 consists of 16 residues. Unmatched junction bases numbered 3, after V lost 0 bases and J lost 4 bases. CDR3 sequence: CASSLEAGGRYNEQFF. DNA for the CDR3: TGTGCCAGCAGCTTAGAAGCGGGGGGGCGGTACAATGAGCAGTTCTTC.

This chain links TRBV28 with TRBJ1-2, with TRBD1 matching over 8 bases. CDR3 size: 17 residues. The J segment lost 4 bases and the V segment lost 6 bases, leaving 16 bases of the junction unmatched. Germline V gene sequence: CDR1 MDHEN, CDR2 SYDVKM. CDR3 nucleotide sequence: TGTGCCAGCAGGGCAGGGGGCCCCTTACCCGTAATCTATGGCTACACCTTC. Translation gives CASRAGGPLPVIYGYTF.

The chain employs TRBV6-5 and TRBJ2-1; D is unclear. Germline values: CDR1 MNHEY, CDR2 SVGAGI. Trimming shortened V by 6 bases and J by 0 bases, and 9 bases separated the two germline ends. This CDR3 region has 14 residues. The CDR3 DNA sequence: TGTGCCAGCAGGAGACTGAGCTCCTACAATGAGCAGTTCTTC. Translation: CASRRLSSYNEQFF.

This clone was detected a few times. The chain links TRBV5-1 to TRBJ1-1, with 10 nucleotides matching TRBD1. This CDR3 contains 15 residues. Trimming at V came to 4 bases and at J to 2 bases, leaving 5 bases not matched to a gene. Germline V gene lookup returns CDR1 SGHRS and CDR2 YFSETQ. The CDR3 sequence is CASSAGDRGNTEAFF. The CDR3 DNA reads TGCGCCAGCAGCGCGGGGGACAGGGGAAACACTGAAGCTTTCTTT.

This chain uses TRBV5-1 with TRBJ1-1; 7 bases line up with TRBD1. V dropped 1 base and J dropped 4; count of bases not matched to a gene: 7. The length of the CDR3 is 15 residues. Germline V gene lookup returns CDR1 SGHRS and CDR2 YFSETQ. The CDR3 region has the DNA TGCGCCAGCAGCTTGACGACAGGGTATGGCACTGAAGCTTTCTTT. Translated, it gives CASSLTTGYGTEAFF.